The clone carrying this TCR beta chain came up once. Its antigen is still unknown. Assay used: immunoSEQ multiplex PCR; TCRdb lists only in-frame clones, some missing. The table includes about 580,000 clones, roughly 98% detected once. The V segment lost 4 bases and the J segment 3 bases; nucleotides outside the gene matches: 14. This CDR3 is 17 amino acids long. From germline, CDR1 is MRHNA and CDR2 SNTAGT. These data come from a study of shared clonotypes between healthy human individuals. Study-level results: Genetic and exposure-history diversity was limited by the small donor number.

Naive-designated CD8 cells lacked CD45RO, were positively enriched for CCR7, and omitted terminally differentiated effector memory CD45RA+ cells. Sequences were obtained from naive CD8+ T cells sorted from blood. This TCR was sampled from a man under 40 in good health. J is TRBJ2-7 and V is TRBV6-4, with TRBD1 matching over 8 bases. The CDR3 here is CASSAILGVRGHYEQYF. The DNA of the CDR3 is TGTGCCAGCAGTGCCATACTCGGAGTCAGGGGGCACTACGAGCAGTACTTC.